What follows are 6 T cell receptor beta chains derived from one specimen sequenced in a study of blood T cell repertoires in COVID-19. Measured with immunoSEQ multiplex PCR; TCRdb has only the in-frame clones, and not every one. The sample lists approximately 260,000 clones, roughly 84% occurring once. The sample comprised PBMCs or T cells enriched from blood (not recorded which). All receptors derive from a woman between 45 and 65 years old who had been exposed to COVID-19.

This clone has more than one count but fewer than ten. The rearrangement joins TRBV5-1 to TRBJ1-6; D call uncertain. The CDR3 totals 15 residues. Per the germline V gene, CDR1 is SGHRS and CDR2 is YFSETQ. Deletions cut 2 bases from V and 14 bases from J, with 20 bases between. The CDR3 here is CASSLSGERVSALHF. The CDR3 bases are TGCGCCAGCAGCTTATCCGGGGAACGTGTGTCGGCCCTCCACTTT.

Note on this clone: This may come from a read error, since a much larger clone is one base off. The chain links TRBV27 to TRBJ1-2; TRBD1 might be the D (5 bases). CDR1 and CDR2 (germline): MNHEY, SMNVEV (reference sequence). This CDR3 is built from 13 residues. The V and J ends lost 6 bases and 4 bases respectively, with 12 bases between them. For the CDR3, the DNA is TGTGCCAGCAGCCTAGGAGGGGCCTATGGCTACACCTTC. Translated, it gives CASSLGGAYGYTF.

The chain is built from TRBV12-3 or TRBV12-4 and TRBJ1-2, with D unclear. CDR3 length: 13 amino acids. V was pared by 1 base and J by 8 bases, with 11 bases between. The CDR3 nucleotides are TGTGCCAGCAGTTTAGTGAGGGCGGACGGCTACACCTTC. Amino acid sequence: CASSLVRADGYTF.

The J gene is TRBJ2-5, the V gene TRBV28, with D possibly being TRBD1 (5 bases). The CDR3 loop spans 17 amino acids. Germline V gene lookup returns CDR1 MDHEN and CDR2 SYDVKM. The V end lost 7 bases, the J end lost 3 bases, and 24 bases lay between the germline ends. CDR3 region: CASKRRGLRQPEETQYF. As DNA, the CDR3 is TGTGCCAGCAAGAGAAGGGGCCTGAGACAGCCCGAAGAGACCCAGTACTTC.

This rearrangement joins TRBV7-5 to TRBJ2-5; the table calls TRBD1, which could not be checked here. TRBV7-5 is assigned pseudogene status. CDR3 length: 14 amino acids. CDR3 DNA: TGTGTCAGAAGCTTAGGACAGGTAGAAGAGACCCAGTACTTC. This translates into CVRSLGQVEETQYF.

For this clone: The junction differs from germline at one of its ends, possibly a read error. J is TRBJ2-1 and V is TRBV2; 7 bases line up with TRBD2. The CDR3 extends over 14 amino acids. The V gene's germline CDR1 is SNHLY and CDR2 FYNNEI. CDR3 nucleotides: TGTGTCAGCAGGGTAAGGGGAGGGCAGATTGAGCAGTTCTTC. It is translated as CVSRVRGGQIEQFF.